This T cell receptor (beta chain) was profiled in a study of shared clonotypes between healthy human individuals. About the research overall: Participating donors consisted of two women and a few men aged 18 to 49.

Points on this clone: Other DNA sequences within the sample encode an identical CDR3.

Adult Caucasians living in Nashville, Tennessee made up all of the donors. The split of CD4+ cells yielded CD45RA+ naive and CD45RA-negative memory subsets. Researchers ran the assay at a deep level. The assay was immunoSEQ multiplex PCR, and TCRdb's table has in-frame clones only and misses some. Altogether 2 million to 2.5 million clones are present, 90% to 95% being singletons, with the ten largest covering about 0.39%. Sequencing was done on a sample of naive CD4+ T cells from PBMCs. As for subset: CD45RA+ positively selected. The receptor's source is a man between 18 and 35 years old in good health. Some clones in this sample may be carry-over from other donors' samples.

The CDR3 here is CASSYSGETQYF. Here the CDR3 DNA reads TGTGCCAGCAGTTACTCAGGAGAGACCCAGTACTTC. V and J are TRBV6-6 and TRBJ2-5; D call uncertain. V was trimmed by 0 bases and J by 4 bases, leaving 3 bases between them. The CDR3 totals 12 residues. Germline V gives CDR1 MNHNY, CDR2 SVGAGI (reference sequence).